Sequencing of this T cell receptor (beta chain) was carried out in a study of radiotherapy plus CTLA-4 blockade in lung cancer. Whole-study findings and limits: Radiotherapy with ipilimumab was followed by blood expansion of tumor-derived clones.

Only in-frame clones appear in the TCRdb table, and some are missing; sequencing was by immunoSEQ multiplex PCR. The sample shows roughly 120,000 clones, roughly four fifths of them seen only once. Trimming removed 6 bases at V and 8 bases at J, with 19 bases between. The germline gives CDR1 SNHLY, CDR2 FYNNEI. The CDR3 extends over 15 amino acids. Comments on this clone: As yet, its antigen is unknown.

The sequence was obtained from a human donor with non-small cell lung cancer that progressed on radiotherapy plus ipilimumab. Some clones in this sample may be carry-over from other donors' samples. The V call is TRBV2, the J call TRBJ2-2; D is possibly TRBD1 (6 bases). The sequencing used peripheral blood, collected from a patient treated with radiotherapy plus ipilimumab. The CDR3 region is CASRLTGQSRGELFF. As DNA, the CDR3 is TGTGCCAGCAGACTGACAGGCCAGAGTCGAGGGGAGCTGTTTTTT.